These 9 T cell receptor beta chains originate from one sample sequenced in a study of CD8 T cells in ankylosing spondylitis. Regarding the study as a whole: A motif in TCR beta, a set of eight or nine highly homologous variants, appeared characteristic of ankylosing spondylitis blood.

No cognate antigen is known for these TCRs. TCRdb reanalysed the 5' RACE reads using MiXCR and keeps one entry per CDR3 protein. This sample has more than 300,000 distinct CDR3 sequences, with roughly 8% found just once. Sequencing used blood, either unsorted or a sorted T cell fraction (not recorded which). The receptors derive from a male donor with ankylosing spondylitis.

There are a few counts of this clonotype. This sequence joins TRBV28 and TRBJ1-4; 11 bases match TRBD1. The CDR3 is 16 amino acids. V shed 5 bases, J shed 0 bases, and the junction held 2 bases outside the gene matches. Germline V gene data show CDR1 as MDHEN and CDR2 as SYDVKM. Written as DNA, the CDR3 is TGTGCCAGCAGTGCGGGACAGGGGGCAACTAATGAAAAACTGTTTTTT. Residues: CASSAGQGATNEKLFF.

The J gene is TRBJ2-1, the V gene TRBV7-6; 8 bases line up with TRBD1. Germline V gives CDR1 SGHVS, CDR2 FNYEAQ. The CDR3 runs to 15 residues. V shed 2 bases, J shed 7 bases, and the junction held 7 bases outside the gene matches. The CDR3 nucleotides read TGTGCCAGCAGCTTATATCCAGGGGGCGTGAATGAGCAGTTCTTC. This codes for CASSLYPGGVNEQFF.

This clonotype has a count of ten or more. The genes are TRBV9 and TRBJ2-5, with D possibly matching TRBD1 (5 bases). CDR1 is SGDLS, CDR2 YYNGEE, per germline. With 5 bases removed from V and 0 bases from J, the gap between germline ends came to 17 bases. The CDR3 has 16 residues. CDR3 loop: CASSGVRARDQETQYF. CDR3 sequence (DNA): TGTGCCAGCAGTGGGGTTAGAGCCAGGGACCAAGAGACCCAGTACTTC. Together with reference TRBV9 and TRBJ2-5, the CDR3 gives the full variable domain: DSGVTQTPKHLITATGQRVTLRCSPRSGDLSVYWYQQSLDQGLQFLIQYYNGEERAKGNILERFSAQQFPDLHSELNLSSLELGDSALYFCASSGVRARDQETQYFGPGTRLLVL.

This clonotype has only a few counts. The chain employs TRBV9 and TRBJ2-2, with TRBD2 as a possible D gene (5 bases). The germline CDR1 and CDR2 sequences are SGDLS and YYNGEE. This CDR3 is built from 15 residues. Trimming shortened V by 0 bases and J by 2 bases, and 8 bases separated the two germline ends. The CDR3: CASSVASFNTGELFF. In DNA, the CDR3 is TGTGCCAGCAGCGTAGCTAGCTTTAACACCGGGGAGCTGTTTTTT.

This clonotype was seen a few times. The V gene is TRBV5-1, the J gene TRBJ2-5; D tentatively fits TRBD1 or TRBD2 (5 bases each). Looked up from germline, CDR1 is SGHRS and CDR2 is YFSETQ. CDR3 length: 15 amino acids. The V end lost 0 bases, the J end lost 5 bases, and 14 bases lay between the germline ends. The CDR3 loop is CASSLGGRGRETQYF. Here the CDR3 DNA reads TGCGCCAGCAGCTTGGGGGGCCGGGGCAGGGAGACCCAGTACTTC.

The gene calls are TRBV6-2 or TRBV6-3 and TRBJ2-1, with 8 bases matching TRBD1. The germline CDR1 and CDR2 sequences are MNHEY and SVGEGT. This CDR3 region has 16 residues. With 0 bases clipped from V and 9 bases from J, the junction kept 10 bases outside the gene matches. The CDR3 sequence: CASSYSRQGAFSEQFF. CDR3 sequence (DNA): TGTGCCAGCAGTTACTCTAGGCAGGGGGCTTTTAGTGAGCAGTTCTTC.

In nucleotides, the CDR3 is TGTGCCAGCAGTTTAAAGACAGGGGACGCCTACAATGAGCAGTTCTTC. Its protein is CASSLKTGDAYNEQFF. The chain combines TRBV12-3 or TRBV12-4 with TRBJ2-1; 8 bases map to TRBD1. The J segment lost 2 bases and the V segment lost 2 bases, leaving 5 bases of the junction unmatched. The CDR3 length is 16 residues.

The rearrangement joins TRBV27 to TRBJ1-1; perhaps TRBD1 as D (6 bases). The germline CDR1 and CDR2 sequences are MNHEY and SMNVEV (reference sequence). Trimming removed 3 bases from V and 3 bases from J, with 11 bases in between. This CDR3 comprises 14 residues. CDR3 coding DNA: TGTGCCAGCAGTTTGTCCGGGGGCGACACTGAAGCTTTCTTT. Translated, it gives CASSLSGGDTEAFF.

In this sample, this clonotype turned up once. A read error may explain this, as a much larger clone is one base away. The V call is TRBV20-1, the J call TRBJ1-5; D is undetermined. The CDR3 covers 15 residues. Germline values: CDR1 DFQATT, CDR2 SNEGSKA (reference sequence). The CDR3, as DNA: TGCAGTGCTAGGCCGCCTTTAGTAGGCAATCGGCCCCAGCATTTT. Translated, it gives CSARPPLVGNRPQHF.